These T cell receptor beta chains were read from a single sample in a study of blood T cells in healthy people across ages. In TCRdb, the 5' RACE reads were re-called with MiXCR into one record per CDR3 protein. The sample includes over 600,000 distinct CDR3 sequences, roughly three fifths of them seen just once. Input material: blood. The receptor set was obtained from a man aged 40-50 years in good health. The CDR3 runs from the conserved cysteine through the conserved F or W. The D gene is left open where the match is weak. Size is omitted from some rows. Given values are once, few, many or a class for expanded clones.

d_call j_call v_call clone_size cdr3_length cdr3_nt cdr3_aa
- TRBJ1-4 TRBV2 - 13 TGTACCAGCAACCAGGGAGCTAATGAAAAACTGTTTTTT CTSNQGANEKLFF
TRBD2 TRBJ2-3 TRBV24-1 - 18 TGTGCCACCAGTGTCGACTTAGCGGGAGGGCCCAGGACAGATACGCAGTATTTT CATSVDLAGGPRTDTQYF
- TRBJ1-3 TRBV24-1 - 13 TGTGCCACCAGTGACCAACGGGGAGACACCATATATTTT CATSDQRGDTIYF
- TRBJ1-2 TRBV20-1 few 15 TGCAGTGCTAGCCTTAGACAGCTCCGAGGCTATGGCTACACCTTC CSASLRQLRGYGYTF
- TRBJ1-2 TRBV9 once 11 TGTGCCAGCATGCGCCCCGATGGCTACACCTTC CASMRPDGYTF
- TRBJ2-3 TRBV29-1 - 17 TGCAGCGTTGAAGATTGGGCAGCCGCCAGCTCGGCTGATACGCAGTATTTT CSVEDWAAASSADTQYF
- TRBJ1-2 TRBV10-2 - 12 TGCGCCGGCAGTGAGATTAACTATGGCTACACCTTC CAGSEINYGYTF
- TRBJ1-4 TRBV12-3/TRBV12-4 - 15 TGTGCCAGCAGTCACACTTCCGGGGGGAATGAAAAACTGTTTTTT CASSHTSGGNEKLFF
- TRBJ2-1 TRBV28 - 15 TGTGCCAGCAGTCCTCCACCGAGGAGATCTAATGAGCAGTTCTTC CASSPPPRRSNEQFF
TRBD2 TRBJ2-3 TRBV3-1 - 16 TGTGCCAGCAGCCAAGTAAGACTAGCGGATACAGATACGCAGTATTTT CASSQVRLADTDTQYF
TRBD2 TRBJ2-3 TRBV28 - 17 TGTGCCAGCAGTCGTCCTAGCGGCATTACTTTCACAGATACGCAGTATTTT CASSRPSGITFTDTQYF
- TRBJ2-4 TRBV28 few 11 TGTGCCAGCAGTACAAGTACGACGCAGTACTTC CASSTSTTQYF
- TRBJ2-5 TRBV11-2 - 17 TGTGCCAGCAGCCCGAGAGTTACGGGACCACATCAAGAGACCCAGTACTTC CASSPRVTGPHQETQYF
- TRBJ1-2 TRBV20-1 - 15 TGCAGTGCTAGAGATCAAAGGGCATTGAACTATGGCTACACCTTC CSARDQRALNYGYTF
TRBD2 TRBJ2-1 TRBV20-1 - 23 TGCAGTGCTAGAGCAGGGGTTTTTCCGGGACTAGCGGGAGGAAACTTCTCCTACAATGAGCAGTTCTTC CSARAGVFPGLAGGNFSYNEQFF
- TRBJ2-4 TRBV6-1 - 13 TGTGCCAGCAGTGACAGGTCGACAAACATTCAGTACTTC CASSDRSTNIQYF
- TRBJ2-4 TRBV7-2 - 14 TGTGCCAGCAGCTTAGAATTCCAGGAAAACATTCAGTACTTC CASSLEFQENIQYF
- TRBJ2-7 TRBV3-1 many 12 TGTGCCAGCAGCCAAGATTTAAGCGAGCAGTACTTC CASSQDLSEQYF
- TRBJ1-3 TRBV7-2 - 16 TGTGCCAGCAGCCCTAGTGGGGGGAACTCTGGAAACACCATATATTTT CASSPSGGNSGNTIYF
- TRBJ2-7 TRBV7-2 - 14 TGTGCCAGCACCGGGGACGTGTCCCGAGGCGAGCAGTACTTC CASTGDVSRGEQYF
- TRBJ2-7 TRBV29-1 - 14 TGCAGCGTTGAAGTTCCGGGGCGGTCCTACGAGCAGTACTTC CSVEVPGRSYEQYF
- TRBJ1-4 TRBV28 - 14 TGTGCCAGCAGTCGTTCAGAAATAAATGAAAAACTGTTTTTT CASSRSEINEKLFF
- TRBJ2-1 TRBV2 - 12 TGTGCCAGCAGCGCTGAGGAGGGGGGAAAGTTCTTC CASSAEEGGKFF
TRBD2 TRBJ2-1 TRBV3-1 - 16 TGTGCCAGCAGCCAAGTGTCTAGCGGGAGGGCCAATGAGCAGTTCTTC CASSQVSSGRANEQFF